The 8 T cell receptor beta chains listed next were all sequenced from one sample in a study of vaccination effects on CD4 cells after COVID-19 (dated 2022 in TCRdb). The antigens for these receptors are not known. The library was obtained by the immunoSEQ multiplex PCR assay. TCRdb took this table from immuneACCESS and kept in-frame rearrangements with V and J called. Such tables lack part of the clones; where checked against another copy, unresolved V genes explain under half of the gap, and the rest is unexplained. Present in this sample are about 58,000 clones, about 80% of which were seen just once. The ten largest clones represent approximately 2.8% of the sample. After around 10 days of culture, CD4+ T cells were isolated with the EasySep CD4+ T cell isolation kit. The sequencing used CD4+ T cells from PBMCs cultured without peptide, collected before COVID-19 vaccination. The receptors shown here come from a human donor who received a COVID-19 vaccine.

This sequence joins TRBV7-2 and TRBJ2-1; TRBD2 is a possible D gene (5 bases). V dropped 5 bases and J dropped 10 bases, with 21 bases sitting between them. The length of the CDR3 is 15 residues. Germline CDR1 and CDR2: SGHTA and FQGNSA. The CDR3 region is CASSPESGISPEQFF. CDR3 nucleotide sequence: TGTGCCAGCAGCCCCGAAAGCGGCATCTCCCCCGAGCAGTTCTTC.

The V and J genes are TRBV10-2 and TRBJ2-1; tentatively, D is TRBD2 (6 bases). Germline CDR1 WSHSY, CDR2 SAAADI. The CDR3 consists of 14 residues. Trimming left V 3 bases short and J 4 bases short, with 10 bases between. DNA for the CDR3: TGCGCCAGCAGTGAACGGGGGAAATACAATGAGCAGTTCTTC. It translates to CASSERGKYNEQFF.

This clone has more than one count but fewer than ten. The gene calls are TRBV5-4 and TRBJ2-1; no reliable D call. Trimming removed 4 bases at V and 8 bases at J, with 19 bases between. Germline-derived CDR1 and CDR2 are SGHNT and YYREEE (reference sequence). This CDR3 spans 15 amino acids. The CDR3 bases are TGTGCCAGCAGCACATCAGGACGGGTGGTACATGAGCAGTTCTTC. Its translation is CASSTSGRVVHEQFF.

The chain joins TRBV15 to TRBJ2-2; D gene ambiguous. The CDR3 covers 15 residues. With 0 bases removed from V and 4 bases from J, the gap between germline ends came to 9 bases. CDR1 and CDR2 from the germline V gene are LNHNV and YYDKDF (reference sequence). CDR3 region: CATSRDTGLTGELFF. The CDR3 DNA sequence: TGTGCCACCAGCAGAGATACCGGGCTCACCGGGGAGCTGTTTTTT. Looking up the rest from reference TRBV15 and TRBJ2-2 gives the full variable domain: DAMVIQNPRYQVTQFGKPVTLSCSQTLNHNVMYWYQQKSSQAPKLLFHYYDKDFNNEADTPDNFQSRRPNTSFCFLDIRSPGLGDTAMYLCATSRDTGLTGELFFGEGSRLTVL.

The chain carries TRBV3-1 (or the pseudogene TRBV3-2) and TRBJ1-3; D is unclear. The CDR3 contains 16 residues. Germline loops: CDR1 LGHDT, CDR2 YNNKEL (reference sequence). V was pared by 0 bases and J by 0 bases, with 9 bases between. The CDR3 is CASSQDNWSSGNTIYF. CDR3 DNA: TGTGCCAGCAGCCAAGATAATTGGAGCTCTGGAAACACCATATATTTT.

V gene TRBV19 combines with J gene TRBJ2-5; 10 positions agree with TRBD2. Germline CDR1 reads LNHDA; CDR2 reads SQIVND (reference sequence). The CDR3 is 14 amino acids. V gave up 3 bases and J gave up 3 bases; unmatched junction bases: 1. The CDR3 loop is CASSMLAGEETQYF. The DNA for the CDR3 is TGTGCCAGTAGTATGCTAGCGGGGGAAGAGACCCAGTACTTC.

The V call is TRBV5-5, the J call TRBJ2-3; unclear D gene. Germline CDR1 SGHKS, CDR2 YYEKEE (reference sequence). This CDR3 comprises 14 residues. V shed 5 bases and J shed 7 bases, with 17 bases lying between them. The CDR3 sequence is CASRPTSAPNTQYF. Here the CDR3 DNA reads TGTGCCAGCAGGCCCACCAGCGCCCCGAATACGCAGTATTTT.

V gene TRBV5-1 combines with J gene TRBJ2-1, with D possibly TRBD2 on 6 matching bases. Trimming took off 7 bases at V and 0 bases at J, with 20 bases between the two ends. The CDR3 has 17 amino acids. The germline gives CDR1 SGHRS, CDR2 YFSETQ. The CDR3 sequence: CASFDRDSHHSYNEQFF. The DNA of the CDR3 is TGCGCCAGCTTTGATCGGGACTCCCATCACTCCTACAATGAGCAGTTCTTC.